These 20 T cell receptor beta chains were all obtained from the same sample, sequenced in a study of cytomegalovirus exposure and HLA in healthy donors (dated by TCRdb to 2017 to 2019). Receptor amplification or capture employed the immunoSEQ multiplex PCR assay. For the multiplex PCR, a mixture combining 60 forward primers for TCR Vbeta segments and 13 reverse primers for TCR Jbeta segments was used. Entries here come from immuneACCESS through TCRdb and include only in-frame sequences with V and J called. Some clones fail to appear in such tables; in the studies checked, an unresolved V gene covers under half of the shortfall, and the cause of the remainder is unknown. The sample table includes fewer than 45,000 clones. The ten largest clonotypes hold around 8.9% of the sample. The source material was PBMCs. The origin of the receptors is a man in his forties in good health and CMV-seropositive.

The chain carries TRBV27 and TRBJ1-5; D unclear. CDR1 is MNHEY, CDR2 SMNVEV, per germline (reference sequence). This CDR3 has 12 amino acids. Trimming stripped 6 bases from V and 4 bases from J, with 7 bases between. CDR3 DNA sequence: TGTGCCAGCAGCCTCCTAAATCAGCCCCAGCATTTT. Amino acid sequence: CASSLLNQPQHF.

V usage is TRBV19 and J usage is TRBJ1-5; D not certain. CDR3 length: 15 residues. V was clipped by 7 bases and J by 7 bases, with 20 bases between them. Germline V CDR1 and CDR2: LNHDA, SQIVND (reference sequence). CDR3 protein: CASNSREGLVQPQHF. For the CDR3, the DNA is TGTGCCAGTAACTCCCGGGAAGGGTTGGTCCAGCCCCAGCATTTT.

V is TRBV5-1 and J is TRBJ2-7; 7 bases are shared with TRBD2. V shed 2 bases, J shed 0 bases, and the junction held 2 bases outside the gene matches. Germline V lookup: CDR1 SGHRS, CDR2 YFSETQ. This CDR3 region has 14 residues. The CDR3 reads CASSFGTNSYEQYF. The CDR3 DNA is TGCGCCAGCAGCTTTGGGACTAACTCCTACGAGCAGTACTTC.

This chain joins TRBV19 and TRBJ1-3; D uncertain. The CDR3 loop spans 14 amino acids. Per germline, CDR1 LNHDA and CDR2 SQIVND (reference sequence). V lost 6 bases and J 0 bases, leaving 9 bases between the germline ends. The CDR3 nucleotides read TGTGCCAGTAGAGACTTGAGCTCTGGAAACACCATATATTTT. It specifies CASRDLSSGNTIYF.

This CDR3 is CASSPDRQETQYF. The CDR3 DNA sequence: TGCGCCAGCAGTCCAGACAGGCAGGAGACCCAGTACTTC. The rearrangement uses TRBV5-1 and TRBJ2-5; D possibly corresponds to TRBD1 (6 bases). The V end was cut by 5 bases, the J end by 5 bases, with 13 bases between. Germline lookup yields CDR1 SGHRS and CDR2 YFSETQ. The CDR3 sequence is 13 residues long.

This chain joins TRBV9 and TRBJ2-7; 8 nucleotides line up with TRBD1. V shed 2 bases, J shed 0 bases, and the junction held 1 base outside the gene matches. CDR3 length: 14 amino acids. CDR1 and CDR2 from the germline V gene are SGDLS and YYNGEE. The CDR3 sequence is CASSVTGDSYEQYF. The CDR3 DNA is TGTGCCAGCAGCGTGACAGGGGACTCCTACGAGCAGTACTTC.

J is TRBJ1-2 and V is TRBV7-2; D might be TRBD1 (6 bases). This CDR3 comprises 17 residues. The germline CDR1 and CDR2 sequences are SGHTA and FQGNSA. Deletions cut 3 bases from V and 3 bases from J, with 20 bases between. CDR3 nucleotides: TGTGCCAGCAGCTTGGCGGCCGGTCCCAGGGGAGACTATGGCTACACCTTC. As protein: CASSLAAGPRGDYGYTF.

The V and J genes are TRBV5-1 and TRBJ2-5; 7 bases are a match to TRBD2. The V gene end was trimmed by 7 bases and the J gene end by 3 bases; junction bases not matched to a gene: 0. CDR1 is SGHRS and CDR2 is YFSETQ in the germline V gene. The CDR3 is 11 residues long. The CDR3: CASGREETQYF. CDR3 nucleotide sequence: TGCGCCAGCGGGAGGGAAGAGACCCAGTACTTC.

The chain has TRBV4-1 and TRBJ2-2; no definite D call. This CDR3 contains 17 residues. The V gene lost 2 bases and the J gene lost 1 base, with 14 bases spanning the gap. Germline CDR1 is MGHRA and CDR2 is YSYEKL. The CDR3 spells CASSQPRGVWNTGELFF. The CDR3 nucleotides read TGCGCCAGCAGCCAACCCCGAGGAGTTTGGAACACCGGGGAGCTGTTTTTT.

This chain uses TRBV5-1 with TRBJ2-5; D perhaps matches TRBD2 (5 bases). The DNA end favors TRBJ2-7, so the J call may be wrong. Germline CDR1 reads SGHRS; CDR2 reads YFSETQ. This CDR3 has 15 amino acids. The CDR3 coding sequence is TGCGCCAGCAGCTTGGCCGCGGGCAGGAACCACGAGCAGTACTTC. As protein: CASSLAAGRNHEQYF.

The chain links TRBV6-6 to TRBJ1-2; TRBD1 aligns across 7 bases. The CDR3 spans 15 residues. CDR1 is MNHNY and CDR2 is SVGAGI in the germline V gene (reference sequence). The V gene end was trimmed by 6 bases and the J gene end by 0 bases; junction bases not matched to a gene: 7. CDR3 protein: CASSSPGTANYGYTF. In DNA form, the CDR3 reads TGTGCCAGCAGCAGTCCCGGGACAGCTAACTATGGCTACACCTTC.

The chain has TRBV4-1 and TRBJ2-1; no clear D. From germline, CDR1 is MGHRA and CDR2 YSYEKL. The CDR3 length is 12 residues. Trimming took 1 base from V and 7 from J, leaving 5 bases between them. CDR3 protein: CASSQGLNEQFF. CDR3 sequence (DNA): TGCGCCAGCAGCCAAGGACTTAATGAGCAGTTCTTC.

The rearrangement joins TRBV29-1 to TRBJ2-3; 12 nucleotides line up with TRBD2. The CDR3 is made up of 15 amino acids. The J segment lost 4 bases and the V segment lost 1 base, leaving 3 bases of the junction unmatched. In germline, CDR1 is SQVTM, CDR2 ANQGSEA. CDR3 region: CSVEASGRGADTQYF. The CDR3 DNA sequence: TGCAGCGTTGAAGCTAGCGGGAGGGGGGCAGATACGCAGTATTTT.

This chain joins TRBV11-3 and TRBJ2-3; 8 positions agree with TRBD2. CDR3 length: 17 amino acids. Losses at the gene ends were 5 bases for V and 2 bases for J; bases not matched to a gene: 12. CDR1 SGHNT and CDR2 YENEEA come from the germline V gene. CDR3: CASSRGSSGVFTDTQYF. The CDR3 DNA follows: TGTGCCAGCAGCAGAGGAAGTAGCGGGGTGTTCACAGATACGCAGTATTTT.

This chain uses TRBV18 with TRBJ1-4, with D tentatively TRBD1 (6 bases). Germline V lookup: CDR1 KGHSH, CDR2 LQKENI. Trimming left V 3 bases short and J 3 bases short, with 8 bases between. The CDR3 loop spans 14 amino acids. The CDR3 DNA reads TGTGCCAGCTCACCGGGGGCGGCTAATGAAAAACTGTTTTTT. Translated: CASSPGAANEKLFF.

The chain combines TRBV18 with TRBJ1-4; 7 bases are shared with TRBD1. Looked up from germline, CDR1 is KGHSH and CDR2 is LQKENI. This CDR3 contains 15 residues. With V trimmed by 4 bases and J by 8 bases, 10 bases remained unmatched. The CDR3: CASSRTGEMDEKLFF. DNA for the CDR3: TGTGCCAGCTCACGTACAGGGGAGATGGACGAAAAACTGTTTTTT.

The V gene is TRBV29-1, the J gene TRBJ2-5, with 10 bases matching TRBD2. This CDR3 spans 15 amino acids. CDR1 SQVTM and CDR2 ANQGSEA come from the germline V gene. V was pared by 4 bases and J by 5 bases, with 10 bases of the junction left unmatched. This CDR3 reads CSVVVGTSDRETQYF. The DNA of the CDR3 is TGCAGCGTTGTAGTCGGGACTAGCGATAGGGAGACCCAGTACTTC. Based on the CDR3 plus reference TRBV29-1 and TRBJ2-5, the full variable domain is SAVISQKPSRDICQRGTSLTIQCQVDSQVTMMFWYRQQPGQSLTLIATANQGSEATYESGFVIDKFPISRPNLTFSTLTVSNMSPEDSSIYLCSVVVGTSDRETQYFGPGTRLLVL.

The DNA for the CDR3 is TGTGCCAGCAGCTTAAGAGGCGGGACCCCCATCGAGCAGTACTTC. It codes for CASSLRGGTPIEQYF. This sequence joins TRBV7-8 and TRBJ2-7, with TRBD2 as a possible D gene (6 bases). The CDR3 has 15 amino acids. Germline V gene lookup returns CDR1 SGHVS and CDR2 FQNEAQ. Trimming stripped 2 bases from V and 6 bases from J, with 17 bases between.

The V and J genes are TRBV19 and TRBJ2-7; D is perhaps TRBD1 (5 bases). V was pared by 1 base and J by 3 bases, with 10 bases between. This CDR3 has 14 amino acids. Germline CDR1 is LNHDA and CDR2 is SQIVND (reference sequence). CDR3 region: CASSIATGNYEQYF. CDR3 DNA sequence: TGTGCCAGTAGTATAGCAACAGGCAACTACGAGCAGTACTTC. Full variable domain (remainder filled in from reference TRBV19 and TRBJ2-7): DGGITQSPKYLFRKEGQNVTLSCEQNLNHDAMYWYRQDPGQGLRLIYYSQIVNDFQKGDIAEGYSVSREKKESFPLTVTSAQKNPTAFYLCASSIATGNYEQYFGPGTRLTVT.

V usage is TRBV30 and J usage is TRBJ2-7; TRBD1 matches 12 bases. With V trimmed by 8 bases and J by 4 bases, 6 bases remained unmatched. This CDR3 is built from 13 residues. CDR1 and CDR2 (germline): GTSNPN, SVGIG (reference sequence). The CDR3 nucleotides are TGTGCCGGCCGGGACAGGGGGCGATACGAGCAGTACTTC. Residues: CAGRDRGRYEQYF.